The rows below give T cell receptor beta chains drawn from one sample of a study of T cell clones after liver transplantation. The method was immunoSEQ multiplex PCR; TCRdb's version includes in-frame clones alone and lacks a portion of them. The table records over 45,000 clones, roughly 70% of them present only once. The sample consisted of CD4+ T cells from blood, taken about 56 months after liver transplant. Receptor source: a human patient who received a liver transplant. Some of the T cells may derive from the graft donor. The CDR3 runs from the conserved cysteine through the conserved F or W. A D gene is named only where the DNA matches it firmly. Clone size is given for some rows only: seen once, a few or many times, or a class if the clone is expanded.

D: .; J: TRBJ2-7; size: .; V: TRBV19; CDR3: CASSIVDSYEQYF; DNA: TGTGCCAGTAGTATAGTCGACAGCTACGAGCAGTACTTC
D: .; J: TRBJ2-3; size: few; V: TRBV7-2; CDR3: CASRGRQGSTDTQYF; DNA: TGTGCCAGCAGGGGTCGCCAAGGGAGCACAGATACGCAGTATTTT
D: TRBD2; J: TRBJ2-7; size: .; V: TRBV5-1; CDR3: CASSRASGGTYEQYF; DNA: TGCGCCAGCAGCCGGGCTAGCGGGGGAACCTACGAGCAGTACTTC
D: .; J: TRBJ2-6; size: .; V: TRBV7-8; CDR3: CASRYRGSGANVLTF; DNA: TGTGCCAGCAGGTATCGGGGCTCTGGGGCCAACGTCCTGACTTTC
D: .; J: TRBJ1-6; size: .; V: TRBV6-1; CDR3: CASSDSWGLNSPLHF; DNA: TGTGCCAGCAGTGATTCTTGGGGTCTCAATTCACCCCTCCACTTT
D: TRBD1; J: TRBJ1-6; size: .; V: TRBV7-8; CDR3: CASSPRTGGSYNSPLHF; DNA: TGTGCCAGCAGCCCCCGGACAGGGGGCTCCTATAATTCACCCCTCCACTTT
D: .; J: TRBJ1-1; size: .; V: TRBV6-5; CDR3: CASSYSNNRMSEAFF; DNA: TGTGCCAGCAGTTACTCTAACAACAGAATGTCTGAAGCTTTCTTT
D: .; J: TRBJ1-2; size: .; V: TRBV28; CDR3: CASSAFTLHYGYTF; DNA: TGTGCCAGCAGTGCCTTTACCCTCCACTATGGCTACACCTTC
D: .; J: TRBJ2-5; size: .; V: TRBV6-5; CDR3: CASSQLRQETQYF; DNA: TGTGCCAGCAGTCAGCTGCGGCAAGAGACCCAGTACTTC
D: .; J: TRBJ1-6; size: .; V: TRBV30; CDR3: CAWKGGNSPLHF; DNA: TGTGCCTGGAAGGGGGGTAATTCACCCCTCCACTTT
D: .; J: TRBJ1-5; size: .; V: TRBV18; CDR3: CASTGRNNQPQHF; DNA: TGTGCCAGCACTGGACGGAACAATCAGCCCCAGCATTTT
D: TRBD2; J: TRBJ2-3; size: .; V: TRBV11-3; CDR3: CASSSGTSVSTDTQYF; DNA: TGTGCCAGCAGCTCCGGGACTAGCGTTAGCACAGATACGCAGTATTTT
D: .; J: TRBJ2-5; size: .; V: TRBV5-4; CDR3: CASSFGQSQETQYF; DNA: TGTGCCAGCAGCTTCGGACAGAGCCAAGAGACCCAGTACTTC
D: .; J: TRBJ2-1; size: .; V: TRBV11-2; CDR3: CASSPNLEQDEQFF; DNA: TGTGCCAGCAGCCCCAACTTGGAGCAGGATGAGCAGTTCTTC
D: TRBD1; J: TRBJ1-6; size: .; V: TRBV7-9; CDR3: CASSLIQGATGNSPLHF; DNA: TGTGCCAGCAGCTTGATTCAGGGGGCTACGGGAAATTCACCCCTCCACTTT
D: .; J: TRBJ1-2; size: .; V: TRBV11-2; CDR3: CASSLLGGGIYYGYTF; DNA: TGTGCCAGCAGCTTGCTGGGGGGCGGAATCTACTATGGCTACACCTTC
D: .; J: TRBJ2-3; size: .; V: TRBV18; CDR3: CASSPRDTQYF; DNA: TGTGCCAGCTCACCAAGAGATACGCAGTATTTT
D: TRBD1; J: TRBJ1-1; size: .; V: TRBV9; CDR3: CASSSRNDRGGTEAFF; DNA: TGTGCCAGCAGCTCCCGAAATGACAGGGGGGGCACTGAAGCTTTCTTT
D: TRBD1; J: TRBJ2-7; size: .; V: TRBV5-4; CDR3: CASSQGQGQHEQYF; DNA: TGTGCCAGCAGCCAAGGACAGGGCCAGCACGAGCAGTACTTC
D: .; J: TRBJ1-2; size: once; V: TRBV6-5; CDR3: CASSAGRAGDYGYTF; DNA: TGTGCCAGCAGTGCCGGGAGGGCGGGAGACTATGGCTACACCTTC
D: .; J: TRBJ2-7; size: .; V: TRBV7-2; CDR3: CASSLRNGGQYF; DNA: TGTGCCAGCAGCCTCCGAAACGGTGGGCAGTACTTC
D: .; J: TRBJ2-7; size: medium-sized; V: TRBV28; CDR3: CASNPLVGATYEQYF; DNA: TGTGCCAGCAACCCTTTGGTGGGGGCGACCTACGAGCAGTACTTC
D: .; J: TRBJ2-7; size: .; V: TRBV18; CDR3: CASSQQGGYEQYF; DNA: TGTGCCAGCTCACAGCAGGGGGGGTACGAGCAGTACTTC
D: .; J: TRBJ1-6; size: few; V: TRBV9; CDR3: CASSAQGSPGNSPLHF; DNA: TGTGCCAGCAGCGCCCAGGGATCTCCGGGGAATTCACCCCTCCACTTT
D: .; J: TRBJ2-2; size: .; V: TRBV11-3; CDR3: CASREEAGELFF; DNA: TGTGCCAGCAGGGAGGAGGCCGGGGAGCTGTTTTTT
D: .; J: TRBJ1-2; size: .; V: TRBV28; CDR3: CASSFPQGGYTF; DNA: TGTGCCAGCAGTTTTCCCCAGGGTGGCTACACCTTC